This TCR beta chain was captured in a study of T cells after yellow fever vaccination (dated by TCRdb to between 2018 and 2021). About the full investigation: Libraries from fractions with low cell numbers were prepared with the SMART-Seq v4 Ultra Low Input RNA kit. Bulk PBMC replicates and cell subsets were isolated from blood drawn at multiple timepoints before and after both primary and secondary immunization. To follow T-cell clones before and after primary and booster YFV17D yellow fever vaccination, bulk TCR alpha and beta repertoires were sequenced over time. The cohort comprised two healthy male donors, one aged 18 to 30 and one aged 30 to 39 years. Overall study results and their limits: A small fraction of clonotypes appeared in both the CD4 and CD8 compartments, likely as a result of convergent recombination. Computational filtering was required because FACS-sorted repertoires could contain abundant contaminating clonotypes from the bulk population. After the booster, most of the clones that had expanded following primary vaccination were detected again (roughly 96% of CD4 and roughly 90% of CD8), which suggests that memory was broadly maintained. The study included only a couple of donors, which limits how far the findings can be generalized. Compared with the primary T-cell response, the secondary T-cell response was weaker but faster, peaking on day 5 rather than day 15.

The treatment or condition label here, explained by the study, means: live attenuated yellow fever vaccine strain. At each blood-draw timepoint, two biological replicates of bulk PBMCs were obtained. PBMCs were isolated from peripheral blood using a standard Ficoll-Paque protocol. TriZol was used to extract RNA from bulk PBMCs, from CD4 and CD8 fractions, and from dextramer-positive and dextramer-negative fractions. The instrument given in TCRdb is Illumina NovaSeq 6000. Synthesis of TCR cDNA relied on 5'RACE template switching, a step that introduced a universal primer site along with unique molecular identifiers. Priming of cDNA synthesis was performed from both the TCR alpha and TCR beta constant segments. Two PCR steps were used to amplify libraries, with sample barcodes and sequencing adapters being added in the second step. Sequencing of libraries was done on Illumina HiSeq 2500 (2x100 bp) or NovaSeq (2x150 bp). Per the source publication's procedure: MIGEC was used to demultiplex reads and collapse the reads into UMI consensus sequences, and MiXCR was used for V(D)J alignment. Vaccine-responding clonotypes were identified with edgeR using replicate PBMC samples, with FDR below 0.01 and a log2 fold change above 5 up to day 15 being required. Each bulk clonotype received a CD4 or CD8 identity based on whether the sequenced CD4 or CD8 repertoire contained that clonotype at higher abundance. Using fastp at Q25 and MiXCR, TCRdb reprocessed the public reads and kept productive beta chains. Rows are unified per CDR3 protein, each entry keeping the most common DNA and genes. TCRdb's processing, not the study's, gives the V and J calls here. The sample data list some 240,000 distinct CDR3 sequences, and approximately 3.5% of these were observed just once. The ten largest clones take up about 20% of the sample.

From a lookup of the germline V gene (reference sequence), CDR1 and CDR2 are MNHEY and SMNVEV. Relative to germline, V is 5 bases shorter and J is 4 bases shorter, with 14 bases between their ends. The CDR3, from cysteine to phenylalanine, totals 14 residues. CDR3 DNA is the only sequence kept; it has 42 bases, read in frame from the first base. In its sample, this clonotype was seen many times. What this receptor recognizes is not known. No qualities accompany the bases; no much larger clone lies one base away. The sequence derives from a man between 18 and 29 years old who received the YFV17D yellow fever vaccine. Recombination linked TRBV27 to TRBJ1-2; the D gene is possibly TRBD1, with 5 bases matching. The sequencing here drew on PBMCs, taken 15 days after the yellow fever booster vaccination. The DNA sequence follows: TGTGCCAGCAGTCGACAGCTCCCCGGCTATGGCTACACCTTC. Its coded protein is CASSRQLPGYGYTF.